This T cell receptor (beta chain) was recovered during a study of blood T cell repertoires in COVID-19 (dated by TCRdb to about 2020). Context from the whole study: Collaborator samples came from the United States, Italy and Spain and covered acute and convalescent phases of COVID-19. The material from the prospective study consisted of cDNA or gDNA derived from T cells, B-cell-depleted T cells, or PBMCs. Samples were obtained from the ongoing ImmuneRACE study (first 160 participants) and from about 1,300 subjects provided by 6 global collaborators. Subjects who had been exposed to COVID-19, were actively infected with it, or had recovered from it provided the deeply sampled blood TCRbeta repertoires that made up the dataset. Nearly every sample came with metadata listing a de-identified subject ID, COVID-19 status, age in years and sex. The repertoires were released in a freely available public database meant as a resource for research on the immune response to SARS-CoV-2. Where HLA class I and class II types were available, the types were taken from metadata supplied by the sample provider, not from assay-based typing.

V was cut back by 7 bases and J by 0 bases, leaving a gap of 12 bases between them. The CDR3 holds 14 amino acids from the cysteine to the phenylalanine. Only the CDR3 DNA is retained, 42 bases long and in frame from the first base. CDR1 and CDR2, looked up from the germline V gene, are SGHTA and FQGNSA. One collaborating source in Seattle enrolled patients during active infection and followed them longitudinally through the course of disease. Each collaborating institution followed its own protocols to collect whole blood in K2EDTA tubes. For TCRbeta analysis, collaborator samples were shipped as frozen whole blood, as isolated PBMCs, or as DNA extracted from either sample type. The study at large found these results: The quantity of clinical and demographic metadata differed by source and by participant and was supplied without curation.

With respect to this clone: The antigen it recognizes is unknown. The record has no base qualities; no much larger clone is one base away.

TCRbeta CDR3 regions were amplified from genomic DNA by means of the immunoSEQ Assay, a bias-controlled multiplex PCR. Per the source publication's procedure: Within the assay, amplification of reference gene primers was used to estimate how many nucleated cells each sample contained. To quantify the absolute abundance of each unique TCRbeta CDR3 rearrangement, sequence reads were collapsed and filtered. Productive Simpson clonality was computed per sample as the square root of Simpson's diversity index over productive rearrangements. Here the immuneACCESS table is served through TCRdb, limited to in-frame sequences with V and J called. Missing clones are a known gap in these copies; in checked studies unresolved V genes cover under half, and the rest lacks a known reason. The V and J calls and clone size come from that table; D and trimming were worked out from the DNA. The sample table holds about 300,000 clones, of which roughly 80% were seen once. The leading ten clones occupy more than 1.2% of the sample.

This chain is built from TRBV7-2 and TRBJ1-1, with the D gene not clear enough to name. Sequenced sample: peripheral blood. The receptor comes from a human donor with COVID-19, enrolled during active disease. The donor label of this sample is uncertain. The CDR3 protein sequence reads: CASMRQPMNTEAFF. The DNA sequence is given as TGTGCCAGCATGAGGCAGCCTATGAACACTGAAGCTTTCTTT.